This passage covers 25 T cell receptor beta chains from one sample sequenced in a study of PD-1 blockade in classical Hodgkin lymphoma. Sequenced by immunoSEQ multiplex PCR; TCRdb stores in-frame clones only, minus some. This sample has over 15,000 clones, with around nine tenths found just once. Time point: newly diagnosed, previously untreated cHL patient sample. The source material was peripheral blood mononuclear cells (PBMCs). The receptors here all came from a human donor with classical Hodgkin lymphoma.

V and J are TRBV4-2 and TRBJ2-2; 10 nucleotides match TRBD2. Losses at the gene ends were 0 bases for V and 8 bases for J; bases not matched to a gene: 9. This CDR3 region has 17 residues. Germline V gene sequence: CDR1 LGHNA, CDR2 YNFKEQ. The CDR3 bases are TGTGCCAGCAGCCAAGAGGGAGCGGGAGGGAGATTTGGGGAGCTGTTTTTT. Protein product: CASSQEGAGGRFGELFF.

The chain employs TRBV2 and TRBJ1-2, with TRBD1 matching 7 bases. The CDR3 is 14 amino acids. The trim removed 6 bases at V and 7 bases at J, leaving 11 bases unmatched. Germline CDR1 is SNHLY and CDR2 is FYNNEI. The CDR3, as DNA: TGTGCCAGCAGGGGACAGCCAATGGGGGGTGGCTACACCTTC. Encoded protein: CASRGQPMGGGYTF. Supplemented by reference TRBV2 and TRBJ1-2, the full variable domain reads EPEVTQTPSHQVTQMGQEVILRCVPISNHLYFYWYRQILGQKVEFLVSFYNNEISEKSEIFDDQFSVERPDGSNFTLKIRSTKLEDSAMYFCASRGQPMGGGYTFGSGTRLTVV.

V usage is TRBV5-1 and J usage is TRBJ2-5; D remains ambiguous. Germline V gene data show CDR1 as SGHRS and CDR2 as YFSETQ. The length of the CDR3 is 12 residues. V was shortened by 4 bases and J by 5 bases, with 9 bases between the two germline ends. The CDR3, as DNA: TGCGCCAGCAGCCTCGACTTGGAGACCCAGTACTTC. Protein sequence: CASSLDLETQYF.

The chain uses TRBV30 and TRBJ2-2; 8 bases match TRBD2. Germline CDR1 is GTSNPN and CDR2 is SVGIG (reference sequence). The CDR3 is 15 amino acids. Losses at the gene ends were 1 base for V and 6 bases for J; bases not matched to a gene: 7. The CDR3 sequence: CAWSDPGLVSGELFF. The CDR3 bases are TGTGCCTGGAGTGACCCGGGACTAGTATCCGGGGAGCTGTTTTTT.

This CDR3 is CASSQDLRTDTQYF. The CDR3, as DNA: TGTGCCAGCAGCCAAGATCTTCGCACAGATACGCAGTATTTT. The chain combines TRBV14 with TRBJ2-3; D remains unclear. Trimming shortened V by 0 bases and J by 1 base, and 5 bases separated the two germline ends. The CDR3 runs 14 residues. CDR1 is SGHDN and CDR2 is FVKESK in the germline V gene.

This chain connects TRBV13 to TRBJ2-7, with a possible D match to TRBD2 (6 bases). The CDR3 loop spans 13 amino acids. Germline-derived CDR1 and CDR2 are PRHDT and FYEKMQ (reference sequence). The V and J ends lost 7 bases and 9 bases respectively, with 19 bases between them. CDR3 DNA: TGTGCCAGCAATACTCACGGGGGAGAGGGGCAGTACTTC. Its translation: CASNTHGGEGQYF.

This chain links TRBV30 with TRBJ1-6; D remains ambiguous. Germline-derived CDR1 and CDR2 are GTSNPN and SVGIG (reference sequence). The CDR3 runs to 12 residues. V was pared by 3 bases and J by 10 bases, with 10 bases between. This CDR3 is CAWSAIKSPLHF. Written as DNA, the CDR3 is TGTGCCTGGAGCGCTATTAAGTCACCCCTCCACTTT. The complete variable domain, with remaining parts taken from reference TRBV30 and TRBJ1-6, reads SQTIHQWPATLVQPVGSPLSLECTVEGTSNPNLYWYRQAAGRGLQLLFYSVGIGQISSEVPQNLSASRPQDRQFILSSKKLLLSDSGFYLCAWSAIKSPLHFGNGTRLTVT.

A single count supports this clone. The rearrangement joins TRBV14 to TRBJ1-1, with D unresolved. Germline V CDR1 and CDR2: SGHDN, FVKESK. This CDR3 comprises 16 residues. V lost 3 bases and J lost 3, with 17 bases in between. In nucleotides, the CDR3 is TGTGCCAGCAGCCATTTATTTGGGCAGGTTTACACTGAAGCTTTCTTT. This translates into CASSHLFGQVYTEAFF.

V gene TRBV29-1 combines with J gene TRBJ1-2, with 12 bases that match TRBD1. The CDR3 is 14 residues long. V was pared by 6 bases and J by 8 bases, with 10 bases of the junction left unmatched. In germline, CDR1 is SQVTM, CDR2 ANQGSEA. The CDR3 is CSVKLGQGAYGYTF. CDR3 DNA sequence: TGCAGCGTAAAACTGGGACAGGGGGCGTACGGCTACACCTTC.

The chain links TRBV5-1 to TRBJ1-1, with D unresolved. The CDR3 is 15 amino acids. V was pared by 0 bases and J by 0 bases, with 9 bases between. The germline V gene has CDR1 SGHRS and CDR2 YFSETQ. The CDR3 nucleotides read TGCGCCAGCAGCTTGGCAGGAGGGATGAACACTGAAGCTTTCTTT. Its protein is CASSLAGGMNTEAFF.

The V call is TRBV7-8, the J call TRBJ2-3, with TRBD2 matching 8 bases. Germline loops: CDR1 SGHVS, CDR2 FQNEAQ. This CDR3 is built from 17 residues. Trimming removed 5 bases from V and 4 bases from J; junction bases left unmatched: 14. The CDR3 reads CASSPRLREDWADTQYF. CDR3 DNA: TGTGCCAGCAGCCCCCGGCTGCGGGAGGATTGGGCAGATACGCAGTATTTT.

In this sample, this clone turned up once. The CDR3 DNA reads as TGTGCCAGCAGCTTAGGGTTCGGGAGAGGTGAGACCCAGTACTTC. Translation gives CASSLGFGRGETQYF. V and J are TRBV11-2 and TRBJ2-5; maybe TRBD2 (6 bases). V gave up 1 base and J gave up 5 bases, with 14 bases separating them. CDR1 is SGHAT, CDR2 FQNNGV, per germline. The CDR3 is 15 residues long.

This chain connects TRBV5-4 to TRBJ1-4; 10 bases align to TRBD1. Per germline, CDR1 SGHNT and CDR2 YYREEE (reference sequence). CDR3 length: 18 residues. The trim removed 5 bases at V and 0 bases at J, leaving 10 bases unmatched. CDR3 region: CASSHNRDRGTTNEKLFF. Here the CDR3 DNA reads TGTGCCAGCAGTCATAACCGGGACAGGGGAACAACTAATGAAAAACTGTTTTTT.

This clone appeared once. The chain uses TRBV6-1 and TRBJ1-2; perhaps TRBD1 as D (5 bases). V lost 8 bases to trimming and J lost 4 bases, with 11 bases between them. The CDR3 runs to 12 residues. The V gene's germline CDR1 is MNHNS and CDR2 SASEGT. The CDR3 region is CASLQGLYGYTF. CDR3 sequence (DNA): TGTGCCAGCTTGCAGGGTCTCTATGGCTACACCTTC.

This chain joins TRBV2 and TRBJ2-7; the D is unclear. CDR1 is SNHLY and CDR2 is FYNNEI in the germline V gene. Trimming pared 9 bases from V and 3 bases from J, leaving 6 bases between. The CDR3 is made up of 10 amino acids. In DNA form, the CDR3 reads TGTGCCAGTAGTAACTACGAGCAGTACTTC. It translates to CASSNYEQYF.

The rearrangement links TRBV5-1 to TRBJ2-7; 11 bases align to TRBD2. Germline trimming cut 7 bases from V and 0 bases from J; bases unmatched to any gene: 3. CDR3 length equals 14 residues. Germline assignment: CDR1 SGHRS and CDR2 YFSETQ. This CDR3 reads CASGLAGPSYEQYF. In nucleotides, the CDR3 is TGCGCCAGCGGACTAGCGGGTCCCTCCTACGAGCAGTACTTC.

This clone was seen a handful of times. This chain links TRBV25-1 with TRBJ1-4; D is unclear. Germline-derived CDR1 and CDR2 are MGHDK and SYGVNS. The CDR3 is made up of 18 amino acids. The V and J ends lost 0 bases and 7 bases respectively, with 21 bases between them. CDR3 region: CASSEYLGRNLTVEKLFF. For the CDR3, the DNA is TGTGCCAGCAGTGAATATCTCGGACGGAACCTGACCGTTGAAAAACTGTTTTTT.

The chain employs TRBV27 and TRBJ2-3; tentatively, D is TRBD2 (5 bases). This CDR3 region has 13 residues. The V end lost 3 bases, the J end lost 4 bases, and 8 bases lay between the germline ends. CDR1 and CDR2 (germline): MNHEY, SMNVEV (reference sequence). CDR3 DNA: TGTGCCAGCAGTTTGAGGGTGGCAGATACGCAGTATTTT. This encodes CASSLRVADTQYF.

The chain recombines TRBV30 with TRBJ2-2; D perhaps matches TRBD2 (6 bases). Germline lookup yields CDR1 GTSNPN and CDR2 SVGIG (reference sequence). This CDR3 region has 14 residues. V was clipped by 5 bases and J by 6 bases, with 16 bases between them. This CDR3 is CAWPSGGGSGELFF. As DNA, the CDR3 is TGTGCCTGGCCCTCCGGCGGAGGGTCCGGGGAGCTGTTTTTT.

The CDR3 nucleotides are TGTGCCAGCAGTGCCTCCGGGGGGCTTACAGAGACCCAGTACTTC. Protein: CASSASGGLTETQYF. J is TRBJ2-5 and V is TRBV28; weak D call: TRBD2 (7 bases). This CDR3 is built from 15 residues. Between the trimmed V and J ends, which lost 5 bases and 4 bases, there was a span of 17 bases. CDR1 is MDHEN, CDR2 SYDVKM, per germline.

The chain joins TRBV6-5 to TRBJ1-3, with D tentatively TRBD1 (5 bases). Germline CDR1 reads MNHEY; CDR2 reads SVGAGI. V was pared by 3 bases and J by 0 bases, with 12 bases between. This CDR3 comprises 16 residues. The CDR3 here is CASSYGAGDSGNTIYF. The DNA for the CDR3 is TGTGCCAGCAGTTATGGGGCCGGGGACTCTGGAAACACCATATATTTT.

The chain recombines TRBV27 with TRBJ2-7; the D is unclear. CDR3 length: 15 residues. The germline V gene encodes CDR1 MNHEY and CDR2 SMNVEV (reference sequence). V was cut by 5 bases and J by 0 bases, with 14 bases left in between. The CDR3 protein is CASSVSTVNSYEQYF. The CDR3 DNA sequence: TGTGCCAGCAGTGTTTCGACCGTCAACTCCTACGAGCAGTACTTC.

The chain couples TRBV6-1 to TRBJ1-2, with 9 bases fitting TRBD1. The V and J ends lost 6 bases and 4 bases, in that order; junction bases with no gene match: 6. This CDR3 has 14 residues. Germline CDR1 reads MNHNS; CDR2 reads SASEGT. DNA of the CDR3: TGTGCCAGCAGCCCGACGGACAGGGGCTATGGCTACACCTTC. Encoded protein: CASSPTDRGYGYTF.

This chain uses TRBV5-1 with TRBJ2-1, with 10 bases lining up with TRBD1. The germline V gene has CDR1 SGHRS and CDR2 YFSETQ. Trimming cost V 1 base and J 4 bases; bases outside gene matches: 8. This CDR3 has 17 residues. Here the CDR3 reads CASSLRPGTGAYNEQFF. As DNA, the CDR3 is TGCGCCAGCAGCTTGCGCCCCGGGACAGGGGCTTACAATGAGCAGTTCTTC.

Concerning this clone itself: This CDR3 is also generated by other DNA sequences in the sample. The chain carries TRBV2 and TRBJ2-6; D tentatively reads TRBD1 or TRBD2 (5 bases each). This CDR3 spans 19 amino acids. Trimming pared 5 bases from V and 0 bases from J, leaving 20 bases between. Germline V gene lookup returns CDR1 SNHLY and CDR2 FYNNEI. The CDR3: CASSQLRGQGGSGANVLTF. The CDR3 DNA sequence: TGTGCCAGCAGTCAACTACGGGGTCAGGGTGGCTCTGGGGCCAACGTCCTGACTTTC.